Below are 11 T cell receptor beta chains sequenced from a single sample in a study of blood T cell repertoires in COVID-19. Here immunoSEQ multiplex PCR was the method, and the copy in TCRdb shows in-frame clones only, minus some. The top ten hold approximately 51% of the sample, which has 50,000 to 70,000 clones, roughly 70% seen once. The sequenced sample was PBMCs or T cells enriched from blood (not recorded which). The receptors were sampled from a woman aged 60 to 75 who had been exposed to COVID-19.

The chain uses TRBV20-1 and TRBJ1-4; perhaps TRBD1 as D (5 bases). Between the trimmed V and J ends, which lost 5 bases and 5 bases, there was a span of 6 bases. Germline CDR1 and CDR2: DFQATT and SNEGSKA (reference sequence). CDR3 length: 11 amino acids. The CDR3 region has the DNA TGCAGTGCTCACAGGAATGAAAAACTGTTTTTT. Protein sequence: CSAHRNEKLFF.

This clone occurred a few times. The chain couples TRBV14 to TRBJ2-1; 12 bases are a match to TRBD2. CDR1 SGHDN and CDR2 FVKESK come from the germline V gene. The CDR3 spans 15 residues. The junction had 4 bases not matched to a gene; V was cut back by 6 bases and J by 4 bases. In DNA form, the CDR3 reads TGTGCCAGCAGACGAGGACTAGCGGGATACAATGAGCAGTTCTTC. It specifies CASRRGLAGYNEQFF.

The CDR3 loop reads CSVEDPSSGAYEQYF. The CDR3 DNA sequence: TGCAGCGTTGAAGATCCGTCATCAGGGGCCTACGAGCAGTACTTC. The genes are TRBV29-1 and TRBJ2-7, with D possibly being TRBD1 (6 bases). Deletions cut 0 bases from V and 2 bases from J, with 14 bases between. CDR1 and CDR2 (germline): SQVTM, ANQGSEA. The CDR3 contains 15 residues.

V is TRBV15 and J is TRBJ2-1; 10 bases line up with TRBD2. The trim removed 3 bases at V and 4 bases at J, leaving 6 bases unmatched. Germline lookup yields CDR1 LNHNV and CDR2 YYDKDF (reference sequence). This CDR3 has 16 residues. CDR3 DNA: TGTGCCACCAGCAGCGGTGATAGCGGGGGGTACAATGAGCAGTTCTTC. This encodes CATSSGDSGGYNEQFF. Variable domain in full (rest from reference TRBV15 and TRBJ2-1): DAMVIQNPRYQVTQFGKPVTLSCSQTLNHNVMYWYQQKSSQAPKLLFHYYDKDFNNEADTPDNFQSRRPNTSFCFLDIRSPGLGDTAMYLCATSSGDSGGYNEQFFGPGTRLTVL.

CDR3: CACNLRTAYNEQFF. The CDR3 region has the DNA TGTGCCTGCAACCTACGGACAGCGTACAATGAGCAGTTCTTC. The J gene is TRBJ2-1, the V gene TRBV30; possible D gene TRBD1, 6 bases. The CDR3 is made up of 14 amino acids. Germline V gene sequence: CDR1 GTSNPN, CDR2 SVGIG (reference sequence). Trimming pared 6 bases from V and 4 bases from J, leaving 16 bases between.

The chain employs TRBV7-3 and TRBJ2-7, with a tentative D call TRBD1 (6 bases). Germline assignment: CDR1 SGHTA and CDR2 FQGTGA. V was shortened by 5 bases and J by 5 bases, with 13 bases between the two germline ends. The CDR3 sequence is 13 residues long. Here the CDR3 DNA reads TGTGCCAGCAGCCCCAGGGGTGGAGACGAGCAGTACTTC. Its protein is CASSPRGGDEQYF. Combining the CDR3 with reference TRBV7-3 and TRBJ2-7 gives the whole variable domain GAGVSQTPSNKVTEKGKYVELRCDPISGHTALYWYRQSLGQGPEFLIYFQGTGAADDSGLPNDRFFAVRPEGSVSTLKIQRTERGDSAVYLCASSPRGGDEQYFGPGTRLTVT.

V usage is TRBV7-2 and J usage is TRBJ1-1; D uncertain. This CDR3 region has 14 residues. Germline V gene data show CDR1 as SGHTA and CDR2 as FQGNSA. Trimming took off 2 bases at V and 0 bases at J, with 7 bases between the two ends. The CDR3 DNA reads TGTGCCAGCAGCTTACTGCAGGTGAACACTGAAGCTTTCTTT. This sequence encodes CASSLLQVNTEAFF.

This rearrangement joins TRBV24-1 to TRBJ2-2; unclear D gene. CDR3 length: 13 residues. Trimming shortened V by 3 bases and J by 7 bases, and 8 bases separated the two germline ends. Germline V gene sequence: CDR1 KGHDR, CDR2 SFDVKD. CDR3 bases: TGTGCCACCAGTGATCCCAGGTTCGGGGAGCTGTTTTTT. Translating gives CATSDPRFGELFF.

The chain has TRBV27 and TRBJ2-1; the match to TRBD2 covers 7 bases. After removal of 3 bases from V and 10 bases from J, the junction contained 15 bases not matched to a gene. The CDR3 spans 16 residues. Germline lookup yields CDR1 MNHEY and CDR2 SMNVEV (reference sequence). The CDR3 DNA sequence: TGTGCCAGCAGTTTCATCCCGGGACCTTCCGGGGGGGAGCAGTTCTTC. Translated, it gives CASSFIPGPSGGEQFF.

The chain recombines TRBV28 with TRBJ1-2; D remains unclear. Germline lookup yields CDR1 MDHEN and CDR2 SYDVKM. The CDR3 has 14 residues. The V gene lost 2 bases and the J gene lost 7 bases, with 14 bases spanning the gap. CDR3 in DNA: TGTGCCAGCAGTTTACACGGTTCCTATAGTGGCTACACCTTC. The encoded protein is CASSLHGSYSGYTF.

The genes are TRBV3-1 (or the pseudogene TRBV3-2) and TRBJ2-3, with D possibly matching TRBD2 (6 bases). The CDR3 contains 13 residues. Trimming pared 1 base from V and 6 bases from J, leaving 8 bases between. The germline CDR1 and CDR2 sequences are LGHDT and YNNKEL (reference sequence). This CDR3 is CASSQGRVDTQYF. In nucleotides, the CDR3 is TGTGCCAGCAGCCAAGGGAGGGTGGATACGCAGTATTTT.